This TCR beta chain was captured in a study of chemoradiotherapy in HPV16-positive cancers. Study-level findings and limits: Candidate HPV-specific clones and E7-related TCR motifs grew in tumor during treatment.

Using immunoSEQ multiplex PCR, the repertoire was profiled, and TCRdb retains in-frame clones only, with some absent. Seen here are some 12,000 clones, roughly 76% observed once, and the top ten hold approximately 0.98%. The germline V gene encodes CDR1 LNHDA and CDR2 SQIVND (reference sequence). There are 15 residues in the CDR3. The germline V and J ends were trimmed by 6 bases and 4 bases, with 15 bases remaining between them. A single count supports this clone. What it recognizes is unknown. This receptor was taken from a human donor with HPV-associated anogenital cancer. The sample was collected from a patient who underwent chemoradiotherapy. This chain links TRBV19 with TRBJ2-2, with D possibly being TRBD1 (7 bases). The CDR3 sequence is CASRPRQGGTGELFF. DNA for the CDR3: TGTGCCAGTAGGCCCCGACAGGGAGGCACCGGGGAGCTGTTTTTT.